A single T cell receptor (beta chain) is shown here with its context. Which antigen it targets is not known. It has no much larger one-base neighbor in the sample; base qualities were not kept. This entry belongs to a study of cytomegalovirus exposure and HLA in healthy donors (dated by TCRdb to the late 2010s). Describing the broader study: According to an earlier analysis of 550 to 750 of the donors, 150 million to 200 million T cells yielded 120 million or so unique TCR beta sequences and less than 300 Gb of sequence data. Along with the roughly 670-subject first cohort, a separate validation cohort of some 130 different subjects was used. The later analysis used no new phenotypic data to find candidate immune exposures, relying instead on TCR beta sequences and their occurrence across donors. The T cell repertoires of about 700 subjects were profiled by immunosequencing and related to cytomegalovirus serostatus. An early release covering roughly 640 HLA-typed donors comprised about 320 gigabases of sequencing data and tens of millions of unique TCR sequences. Both class I and class II loci were covered by HLA typing, at four-digit resolution. Across some 400 genotyped donors of the cohort, an average of approximately 240,000 unique TCR beta nucleotide sequences per donor were sequenced, and 15% to 20% of those sequences were non-productive. Every discovery cohort repertoire had been produced on one sequencing platform. Donor age, sex, ethnicity and CMV serostatus were compiled together with the repertoire data. In a later genetic analysis, genome-wide SNP genotypes for about three fifths of the roughly 670 donors were used, and that subset was treated as a discovery cohort. Roughly five DR-DQ haplotypes were treated as single units for association and clustering because of strong linkage in the cohort. Typing coverage varied by locus: roughly 629-630 donors for A, B, C, DRB1 and DQB1; 522 for DQA1; approximately 610 for DPA1; approximately 490 for DPB1. High-throughput TCR immunosequencing, statistical association of individual TCRs with disease status, and machine learning were combined to predict cytomegalovirus infection status. Of the 398 genotyped donors, 70% to 90% were placed in the genetic ancestry cluster associated with self-reported Caucasian donors. The aim of the study was to test whether cataloging public T cell receptors could identify signatures of past pathogen exposure. To decide whether each TCR beta V gene segment behaved as functional or pseudogenic, an earlier analysis of some 570 of the donors relied on high-throughput TCR beta sequencing. A later analysis re-examined previously published TCR beta repertoires from just over 650 donors and added high-resolution HLA genotyping to investigate patterns of TCR occurrence.

The library was prepared using the immunoSEQ multiplex PCR assay. For the multiplex PCR, a mixture combining 60 forward primers for TCR Vbeta segments and 13 reverse primers for TCR Jbeta segments was used. The CDR3 region of rearranged TCR beta genes was amplified from genomic DNA by a multiplex PCR assay. The amplified TCR beta libraries were sequenced on the Illumina HiSeq System as 87-base-pair reads. The source study handled its data this way. A later analysis tallied 75 million to 95 million unique TCR beta chains across the 666 repertoires, and some 10 million of those chains were shared by two or more donors. Raw reads were error-corrected and collapsed into unique sequences by a nearest-neighbor algorithm in which closely related sequences were merged to remove PCR and sequencing errors. V, D and J gene segments were assigned by aligning CDR3 sequences to IMGT reference sequences. Each retained sequence needed at least a six-nucleotide match to both a V gene segment and a J gene segment. Rearrangements were classified as productive when the CDR3 lacked stop codons and remained in frame with V and J, and all other rearrangements were classified as non-productive. CDR3 was defined by IMGT convention, running from the second conserved V-encoded cysteine to the conserved J-encoded phenylalanine. The earlier analysis of around 640 of the donors excluded sequences that lacked an unambiguous match to a single V gene segment. An earlier analysis of several hundred of the donors called V segments functional above 56.7% productive rearrangements and segregating when the between-donor standard deviation exceeded 5%. A statistical classification framework was built for diagnosing cytomegalovirus status from the catalog of TCR beta chain sequences. V and J gene assignment, in a later analysis, came from comparing TCR nucleotide sequences with IMGT/GENE-DB human TR gene sequences. In a later analysis, CDR3 sequences and most-parsimonious VDJ recombination scenarios were assigned using the TCRdist pipeline. A later analysis defined each TCR beta chain by its CDR3 amino acid sequence plus V-gene family, and excluded reads lacking a unique V-gene family. To address suspected cross-contamination and a sequencing artifact, a later analysis removed a few hundred highly shared, low-generation-probability nucleotide sequences. In a later analysis, a clonal expansion index for each public chain was calculated from normalized within-repertoire ranks of inferred template counts. In a later analysis, generation probabilities were computed with a VDJ recombination model fitted to out-of-frame rearrangements, and the resulting probabilities were checked against IGoR. A later analysis scored TCR-TCR, TCR-HLA and TCR-CMV co-occurrence with hypergeometric tests, applying a repertoire-size bias correction to TCR pairs. A later analysis estimated false discovery rates by permuting HLA or CMV assignments 20 times. In a later analysis, co-occurring TCRs were grouped using DBSCAN, with TCRdist sequence similarity added in when clustering inside HLA-allele-positive subsets. Repertoires with fewer than 30,000 or more than 120,000 public chains, plus five repertoires with anomalous nucleotide sharing, were excluded from co-occurrence clustering. TCRdb carries this immuneACCESS record with in-frame sequences only. Its versions omit some clonotypes, under half of them owing to an unresolved V gene in the studies checked, with the rest unexplained. V, J and clone size are those of that table, while D and trimming were read from the DNA. Across this sample there are 200,000 to 250,000 clones, with around 80% seen only once. 3.5% to 4% of the sample rests with the top ten.

In total, around 600 healthy bone marrow donors made up the cohort. At the time of sampling, every cohort member was nominally healthy, though immune exposures that went unrecorded were likely present. The donor was CMV seronegative and was included in the group of a few hundred seronegative cohort members. Each donor provided a peripheral blood sample, and peripheral blood mononuclear cells were used for TCR beta sequencing. The Qiagen DNeasy Blood Extraction Kit was used to extract genomic DNA from the blood cell samples. The investigation overall reported the following: A cluster of highly shared sequence variants was judged likely to represent a technical artifact of the sequencing pipeline. According to a later analysis, parvovirus B19, influenza, CMV and Epstein-Barr virus appeared linked to several top co-occurrence clusters. An earlier analysis of approximately 500 of the donors showed that most TCR beta V segments appeared in productive rearrangements either about 87% or about 30% of the time, which broadly matched IMGT annotations. Correlated functional status among segregating V segments might reflect linkage disequilibrium, but an unknown experimental factor could not be ruled out. Because HLA typing was unavailable for some donors at each locus, only the typed subset was used in association tests. A further reported finding was that TCR beta sequences accurately predicted the HLA-A and HLA-B alleles for most subjects in the first cohort. A later genetic analysis associated a missense DCLRE1C variant with V-gene and J-gene trimming of TCR beta chains, and an independent cohort replicated the association. Strong co-occurrence of HLA alleles, especially DR and DQ, made assigning TCR associations to individual alleles difficult. Most TCR sequences were observed very rarely across donors, whereas some public TCRs were present in many individuals. It was suggested by the authors that the approach could potentially be generalized to other disease states and immunological phenotypes. According to a later analysis, TCR association rates differed among HLA loci, with DRB1 alleles showing the most associated TCRs and HLA-C alleles showing the fewest. Compared with the roughly 720-donor mean, donors in an Asian-associated ancestry cluster had fewer N-insertions in productive TCRs, according to a later genetic analysis. The cohort was sequenced for TCR beta chains only, and without alpha or paired-chain data the features that could be detected were limited. In the study, roughly 160 TCR beta chains were listed as associated with cytomegalovirus. A later analysis associated approximately 17,000 TCR beta sequences with specific HLA alleles at a false discovery rate of 0.05. The classifier was reported to diagnose cytomegalovirus status with high specificity and sensitivity in both the original and validation cohorts. Presence/absence analyses assumed roughly uniform sequencing depth across donors, an assumption that may not hold. In a later analysis, most CMV-associated TCR beta chains were found to appear HLA-restricted, with HLA associations seemingly driven largely by CMV exposure. For the cohort, immune exposure information was limited to CMV serostatus. The earlier analysis of a few hundred of the donors excluded seventeen rarely observed V segments, including chromosome 9 orphons, because counts were too low. In vitro tests confirmed that a few of the cytomegalovirus-associated TCR beta chains recognize cytomegalovirus antigens. A later analysis found that HLA-associated TCR beta chains were more clonally expanded and had lower generation probabilities than equally common non-associated chains.

Sequencing was done on a sample of PBMCs. This sequence originates from a male donor in good health and CMV-seronegative.

The DNA sequence follows: TGTGCCAGCAGTGGGCGGGGGCGGGGGAGCTCCTACGAGCAGTACTTC. Its protein reads: CASSGRGRGSSYEQYF. The chain is made from TRBV2 and TRBJ2-7; TRBD2 is perhaps the D gene, given 7 matching bases. The germline V gene yields SNHLY for CDR1 and FYNNEI for CDR2. There are 16 amino acids in the CDR3, from cysteine to phenylalanine inclusive. Here the CDR3 DNA is all that survives: 48 bases in frame from base 1. V and J lose 4 bases and 0 bases, and a span of 16 bases separates them.